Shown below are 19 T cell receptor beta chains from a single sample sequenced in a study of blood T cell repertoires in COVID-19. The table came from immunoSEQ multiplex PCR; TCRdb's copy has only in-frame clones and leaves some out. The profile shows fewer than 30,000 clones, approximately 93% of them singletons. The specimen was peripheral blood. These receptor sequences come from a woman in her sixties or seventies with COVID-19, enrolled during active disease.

The CDR3 bases are TGTGCCAGCAGTCTCACTAGCGGTTTCGCCTACAATGAGCAGTTCTTC. Translation gives CASSLTSGFAYNEQFF. The chain combines TRBV27 with TRBJ2-1; TRBD2 agrees at 8 bases. J was trimmed by 2 bases and V by 5 bases; bases with no gene match: 8. The germline CDR1 and CDR2 sequences are MNHEY and SMNVEV (reference sequence). This CDR3 has 16 amino acids.

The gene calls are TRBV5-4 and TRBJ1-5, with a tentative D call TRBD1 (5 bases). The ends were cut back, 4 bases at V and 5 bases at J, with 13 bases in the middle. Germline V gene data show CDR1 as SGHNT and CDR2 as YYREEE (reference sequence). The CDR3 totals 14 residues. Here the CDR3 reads CASSIQGPDQPQHF. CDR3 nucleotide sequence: TGTGCCAGCAGCATCCAGGGCCCTGATCAGCCCCAGCATTTT.

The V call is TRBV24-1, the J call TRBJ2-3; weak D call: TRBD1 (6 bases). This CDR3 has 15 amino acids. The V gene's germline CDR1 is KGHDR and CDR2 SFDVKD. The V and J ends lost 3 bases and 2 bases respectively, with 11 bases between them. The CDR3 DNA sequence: TGTGCCACCAGTGATGGAGGACAGATCACAGATACGCAGTATTTT. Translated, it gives CATSDGGQITDTQYF.

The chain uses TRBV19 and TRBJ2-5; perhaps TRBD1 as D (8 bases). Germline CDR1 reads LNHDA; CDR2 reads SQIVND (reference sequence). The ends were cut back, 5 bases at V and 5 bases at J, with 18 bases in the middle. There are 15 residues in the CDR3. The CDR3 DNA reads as TGTGCCAGTAGTTCCTACAGGGGGGGGTGGGAGACCCAGTACTTC. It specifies CASSSYRGGWETQYF.

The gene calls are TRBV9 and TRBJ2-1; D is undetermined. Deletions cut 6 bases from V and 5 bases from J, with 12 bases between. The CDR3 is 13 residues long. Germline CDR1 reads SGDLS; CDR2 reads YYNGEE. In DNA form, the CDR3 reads TGTGCCAGCACCCCCGTAGTTGACAATGAGCAGTTCTTC. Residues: CASTPVVDNEQFF. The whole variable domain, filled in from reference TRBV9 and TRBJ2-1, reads DSGVTQTPKHLITATGQRVTLRCSPRSGDLSVYWYQQSLDQGLQFLIQYYNGEERAKGNILERFSAQQFPDLHSELNLSSLELGDSALYFCASTPVVDNEQFFGPGTRLTVL.

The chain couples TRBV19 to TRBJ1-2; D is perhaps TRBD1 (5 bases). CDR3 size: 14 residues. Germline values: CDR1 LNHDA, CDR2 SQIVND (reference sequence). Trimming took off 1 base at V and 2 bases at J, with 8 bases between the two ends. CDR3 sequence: CASSIARGNYGYTF. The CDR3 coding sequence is TGTGCCAGTAGTATAGCTCGGGGGAACTATGGCTACACCTTC.

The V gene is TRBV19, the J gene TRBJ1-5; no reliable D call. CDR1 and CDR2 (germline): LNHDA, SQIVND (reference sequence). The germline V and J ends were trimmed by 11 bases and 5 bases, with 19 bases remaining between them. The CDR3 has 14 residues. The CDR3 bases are TGTGCCTCCAGTAAGCTGGTGAGGGATCAGCCCCAGCATTTT. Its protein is CASSKLVRDQPQHF.

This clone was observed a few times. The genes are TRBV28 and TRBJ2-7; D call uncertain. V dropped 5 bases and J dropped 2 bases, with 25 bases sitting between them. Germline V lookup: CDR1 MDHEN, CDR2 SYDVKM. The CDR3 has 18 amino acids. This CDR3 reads CASSPHGLRSTYTYEQYF. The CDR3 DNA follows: TGTGCCAGCAGTCCCCATGGGTTGAGGAGTACCTACACCTACGAGCAGTACTTC.

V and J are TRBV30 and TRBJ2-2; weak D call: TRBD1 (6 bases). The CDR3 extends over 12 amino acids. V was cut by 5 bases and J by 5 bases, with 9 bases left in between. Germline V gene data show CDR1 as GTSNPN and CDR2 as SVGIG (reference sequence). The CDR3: CAWSQGTGELFF. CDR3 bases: TGTGCCTGGTCGCAGGGGACCGGGGAGCTGTTTTTT.

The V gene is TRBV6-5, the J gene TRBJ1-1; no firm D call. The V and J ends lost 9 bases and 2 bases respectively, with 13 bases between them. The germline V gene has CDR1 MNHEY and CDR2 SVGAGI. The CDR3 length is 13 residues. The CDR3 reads CASRAEVNTEAFF. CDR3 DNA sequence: TGTGCCAGTAGAGCGGAGGTTAACACTGAAGCTTTCTTT.

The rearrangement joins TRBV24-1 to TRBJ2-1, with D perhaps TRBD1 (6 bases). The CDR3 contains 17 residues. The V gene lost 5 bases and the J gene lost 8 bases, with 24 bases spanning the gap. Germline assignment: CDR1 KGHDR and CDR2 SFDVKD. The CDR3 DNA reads TGTGCCACCAGTGCCACCGCCGGACAGCAACCAGGGGATGAGCAGTTCTTC. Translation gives CATSATAGQQPGDEQFF.

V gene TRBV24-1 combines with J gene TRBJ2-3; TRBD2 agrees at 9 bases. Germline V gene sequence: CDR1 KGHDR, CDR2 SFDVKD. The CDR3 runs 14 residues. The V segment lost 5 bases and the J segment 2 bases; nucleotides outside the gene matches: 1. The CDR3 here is CATSGGRVTDTQYF. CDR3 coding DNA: TGTGCCACCAGTGGCGGGAGGGTCACAGATACGCAGTATTTT.

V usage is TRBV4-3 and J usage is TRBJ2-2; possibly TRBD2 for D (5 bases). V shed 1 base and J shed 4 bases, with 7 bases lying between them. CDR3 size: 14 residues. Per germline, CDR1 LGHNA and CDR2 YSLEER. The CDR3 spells CASSQAGFTGELFF. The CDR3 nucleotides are TGCGCCAGCAGCCAAGCGGGATTCACCGGGGAGCTGTTTTTT.

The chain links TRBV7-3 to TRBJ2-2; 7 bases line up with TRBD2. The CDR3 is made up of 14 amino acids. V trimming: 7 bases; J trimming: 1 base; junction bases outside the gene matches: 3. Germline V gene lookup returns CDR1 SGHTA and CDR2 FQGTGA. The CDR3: CASTASGNTGELFF. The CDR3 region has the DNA TGTGCCAGCACGGCTAGCGGGAACACCGGGGAGCTGTTTTTT.

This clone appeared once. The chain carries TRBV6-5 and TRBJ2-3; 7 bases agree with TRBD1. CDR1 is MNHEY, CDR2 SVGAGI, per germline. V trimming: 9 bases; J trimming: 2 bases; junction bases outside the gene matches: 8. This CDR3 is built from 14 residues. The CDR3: CASKRGPSTDTQYF. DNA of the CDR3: TGTGCCAGTAAAAGGGGGCCTTCCACAGATACGCAGTATTTT.

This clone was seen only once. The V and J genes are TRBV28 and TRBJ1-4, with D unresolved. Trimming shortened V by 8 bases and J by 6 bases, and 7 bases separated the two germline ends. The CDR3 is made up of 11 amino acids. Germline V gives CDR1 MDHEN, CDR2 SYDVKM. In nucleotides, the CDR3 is TGTGCCAGCGAGTCGGATGAAAAACTGTTTTTT. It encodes CASESDEKLFF. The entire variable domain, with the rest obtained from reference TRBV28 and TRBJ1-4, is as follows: DVKVTQSSRYLVKRTGEKVFLECVQDMDHENMFWYRQDPGLGLRLIYFSYDVKMKEKGDIPEGYSVSREKKERFSLILESASTNQTSMYLCASESDEKLFFGSGTQLSVL.

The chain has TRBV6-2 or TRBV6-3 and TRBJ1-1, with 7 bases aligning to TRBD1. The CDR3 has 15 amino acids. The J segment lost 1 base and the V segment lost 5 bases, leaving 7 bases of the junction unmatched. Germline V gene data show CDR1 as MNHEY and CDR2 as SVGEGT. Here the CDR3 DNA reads TGTGCCAGCAGTCGCCAGGGACAGACGAACACTGAAGCTTTCTTT. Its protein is CASSRQGQTNTEAFF.

CDR3 coding DNA: TGTGCCAGCAGCTTGACTAGCGGGAGGGCGGCAGATACGCAGTATTTT. Translated: CASSLTSGRAADTQYF. The V gene is TRBV7-2, the J gene TRBJ2-3; 14 bases agree with TRBD2. The CDR3 spans 16 residues. The V gene end was trimmed by 3 bases and the J gene end by 4 bases; junction bases not matched to a gene: 3. Per the germline V gene, CDR1 is SGHTA and CDR2 is FQGNSA.

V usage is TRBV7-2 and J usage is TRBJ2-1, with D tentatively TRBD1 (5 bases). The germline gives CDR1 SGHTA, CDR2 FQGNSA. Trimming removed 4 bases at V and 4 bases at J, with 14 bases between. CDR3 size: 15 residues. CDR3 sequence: CASSSTALIYNEQFF. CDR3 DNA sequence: TGTGCCAGCAGCTCGACAGCGTTAATATACAATGAGCAGTTCTTC. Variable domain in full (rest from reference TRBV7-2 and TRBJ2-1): GAGVSQSPSNKVTEKGKDVELRCDPISGHTALYWYRQSLGQGLEFLIYFQGNSAPDKSGLPSDRFSAERTGGSVSTLTIQRTQQEDSAVYLCASSSTALIYNEQFFGPGTRLTVL.